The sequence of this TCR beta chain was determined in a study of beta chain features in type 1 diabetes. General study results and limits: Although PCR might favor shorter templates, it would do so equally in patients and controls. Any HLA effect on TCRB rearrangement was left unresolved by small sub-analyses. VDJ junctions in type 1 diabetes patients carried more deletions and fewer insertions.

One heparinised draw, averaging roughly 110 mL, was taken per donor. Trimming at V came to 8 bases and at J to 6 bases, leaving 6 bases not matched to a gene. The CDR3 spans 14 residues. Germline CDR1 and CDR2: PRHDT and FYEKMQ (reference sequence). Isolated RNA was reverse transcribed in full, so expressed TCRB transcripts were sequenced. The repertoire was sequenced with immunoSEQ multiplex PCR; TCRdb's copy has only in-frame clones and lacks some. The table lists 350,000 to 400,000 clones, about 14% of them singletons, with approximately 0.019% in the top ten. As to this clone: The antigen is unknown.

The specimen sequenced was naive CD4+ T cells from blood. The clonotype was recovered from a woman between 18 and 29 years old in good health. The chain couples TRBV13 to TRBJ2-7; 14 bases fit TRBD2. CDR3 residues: CASARGLAGAEQYF. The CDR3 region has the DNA TGTGCCAGCGCCAGGGGACTAGCGGGAGCCGAGCAGTACTTC.